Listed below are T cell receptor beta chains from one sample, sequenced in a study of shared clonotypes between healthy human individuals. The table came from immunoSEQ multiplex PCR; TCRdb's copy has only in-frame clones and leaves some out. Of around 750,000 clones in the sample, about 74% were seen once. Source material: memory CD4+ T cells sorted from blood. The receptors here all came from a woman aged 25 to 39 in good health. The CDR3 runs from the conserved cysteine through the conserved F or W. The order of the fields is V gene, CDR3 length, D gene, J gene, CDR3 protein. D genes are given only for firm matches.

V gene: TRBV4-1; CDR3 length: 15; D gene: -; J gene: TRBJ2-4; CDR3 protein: CASRPDPGGKNIQYF
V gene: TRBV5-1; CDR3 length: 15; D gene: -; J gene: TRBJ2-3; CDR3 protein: CASSLAPLSTDTQYF
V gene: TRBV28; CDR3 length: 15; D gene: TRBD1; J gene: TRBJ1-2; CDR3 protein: CASRETGERYKGYTF
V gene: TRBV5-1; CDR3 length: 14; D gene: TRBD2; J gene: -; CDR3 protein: CASSLAGTSYEQYF
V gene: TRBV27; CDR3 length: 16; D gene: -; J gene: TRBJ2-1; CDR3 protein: CASSFRRPGLNNEQFF
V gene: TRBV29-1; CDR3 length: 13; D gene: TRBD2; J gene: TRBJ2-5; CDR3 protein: CSVEPGEGETQYF
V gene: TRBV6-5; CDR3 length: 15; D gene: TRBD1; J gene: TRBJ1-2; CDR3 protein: CASRGGQGSKYGYTF
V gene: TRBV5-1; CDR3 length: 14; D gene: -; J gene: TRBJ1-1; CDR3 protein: CASSLQGWDTEAFF
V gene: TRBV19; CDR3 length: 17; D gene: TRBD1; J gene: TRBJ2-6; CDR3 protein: CASSGGQGRAGANVLTF
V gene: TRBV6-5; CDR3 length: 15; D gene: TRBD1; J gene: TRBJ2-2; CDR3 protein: CASSESTGATGELFF
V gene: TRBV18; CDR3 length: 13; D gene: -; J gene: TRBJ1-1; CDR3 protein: CASSPGPNTEAFF
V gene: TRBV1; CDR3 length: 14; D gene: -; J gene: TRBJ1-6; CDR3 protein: CTSSPYHDNSPLHF
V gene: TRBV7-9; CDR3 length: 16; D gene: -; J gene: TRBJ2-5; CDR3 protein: CASSLRWRREKETQYF
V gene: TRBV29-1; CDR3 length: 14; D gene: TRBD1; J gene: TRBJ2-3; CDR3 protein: CSVDDRGYTDTQYF
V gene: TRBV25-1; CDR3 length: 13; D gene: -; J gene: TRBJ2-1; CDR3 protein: CATSGPPYNEQFF
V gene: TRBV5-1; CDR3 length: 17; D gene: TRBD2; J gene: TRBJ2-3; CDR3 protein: CASSPSPSGSRADTQYF
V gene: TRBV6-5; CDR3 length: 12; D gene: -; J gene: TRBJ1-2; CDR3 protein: CASSYFLGGYTF
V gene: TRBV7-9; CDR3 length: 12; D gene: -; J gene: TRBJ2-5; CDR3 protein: CASSFRQETQYF
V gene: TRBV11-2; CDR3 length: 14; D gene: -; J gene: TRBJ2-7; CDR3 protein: CASSLIVLPYEQYF
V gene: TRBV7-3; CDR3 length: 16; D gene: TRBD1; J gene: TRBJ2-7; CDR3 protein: CASSLARQGTRYEQYF
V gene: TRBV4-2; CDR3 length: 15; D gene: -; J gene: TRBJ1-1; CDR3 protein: CASSQGPDPNTEAFF
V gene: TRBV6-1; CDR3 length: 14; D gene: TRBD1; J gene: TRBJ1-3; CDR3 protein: CASRETGMRNTIYF
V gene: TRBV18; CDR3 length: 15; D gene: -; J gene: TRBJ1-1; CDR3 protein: CASSPREPANTEAFF
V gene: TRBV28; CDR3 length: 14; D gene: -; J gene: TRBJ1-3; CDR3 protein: CASSLTVTGNTIYF
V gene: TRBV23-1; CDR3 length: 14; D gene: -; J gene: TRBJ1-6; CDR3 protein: CASSQRQDNSPLHF
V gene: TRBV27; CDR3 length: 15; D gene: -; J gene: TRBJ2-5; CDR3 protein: CASKDLGTDPKTQYF
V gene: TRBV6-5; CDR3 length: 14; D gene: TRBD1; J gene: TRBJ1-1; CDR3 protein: CASRQHRGETEAFF
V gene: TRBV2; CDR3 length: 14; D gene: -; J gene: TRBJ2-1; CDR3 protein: CASSVLPGFDEQFF
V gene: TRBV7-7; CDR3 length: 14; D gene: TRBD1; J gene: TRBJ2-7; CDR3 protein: CASSPGTGDREQYF
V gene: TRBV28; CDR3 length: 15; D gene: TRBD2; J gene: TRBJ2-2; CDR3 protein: CASTILAGNTGELFF
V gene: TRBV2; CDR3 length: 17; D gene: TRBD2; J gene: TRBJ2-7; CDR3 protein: CASSELRLAGFSYEQYF
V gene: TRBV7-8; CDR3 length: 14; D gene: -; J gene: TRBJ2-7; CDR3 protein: CASSKLRLPGEQYF
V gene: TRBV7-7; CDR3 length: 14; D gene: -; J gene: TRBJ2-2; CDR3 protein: CASSSSIGTGELFF
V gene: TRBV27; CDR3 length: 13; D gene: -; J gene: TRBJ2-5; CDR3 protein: CASSFSYQETQYF
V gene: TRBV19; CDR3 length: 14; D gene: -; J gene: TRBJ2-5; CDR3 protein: CASTPAYPQETQYF
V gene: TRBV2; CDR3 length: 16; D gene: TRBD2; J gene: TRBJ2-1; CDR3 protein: CASSERGLAGNNEQFF
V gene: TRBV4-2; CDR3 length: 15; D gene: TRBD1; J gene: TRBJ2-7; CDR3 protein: CASSQGDRDRGEQYF
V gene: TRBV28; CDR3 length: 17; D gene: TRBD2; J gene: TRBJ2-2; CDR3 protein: CASSLRWLAGNTGELFF
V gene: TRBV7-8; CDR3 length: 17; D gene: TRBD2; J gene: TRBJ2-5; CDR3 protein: CASSLRLAGGSGETQYF
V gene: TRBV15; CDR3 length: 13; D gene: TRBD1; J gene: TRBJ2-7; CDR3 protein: CATSQGQAYEQYF
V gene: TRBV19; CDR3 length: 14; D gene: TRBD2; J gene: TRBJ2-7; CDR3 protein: CASSPTSAYYEQYF
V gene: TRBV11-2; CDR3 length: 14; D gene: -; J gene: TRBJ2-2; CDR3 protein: CASSLAPGTGELFF
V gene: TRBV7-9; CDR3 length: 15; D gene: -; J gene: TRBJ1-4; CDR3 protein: CASSLAGGTSPLMFF
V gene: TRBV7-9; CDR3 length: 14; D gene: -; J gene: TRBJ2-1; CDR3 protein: CASSFELVSREQFF
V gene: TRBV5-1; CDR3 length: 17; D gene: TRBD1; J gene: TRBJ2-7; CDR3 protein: CASSSSQGAWFGYEQYF
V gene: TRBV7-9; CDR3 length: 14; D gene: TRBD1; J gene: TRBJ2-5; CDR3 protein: CASSFTGAVVTQYF
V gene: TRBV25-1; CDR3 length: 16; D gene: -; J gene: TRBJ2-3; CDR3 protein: CASSEPSGAATDTQYF
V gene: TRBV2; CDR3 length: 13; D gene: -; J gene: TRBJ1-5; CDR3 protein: CASSRGSYQPQHF
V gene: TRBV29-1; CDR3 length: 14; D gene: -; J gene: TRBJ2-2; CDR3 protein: CSVEEKWGSGELFF
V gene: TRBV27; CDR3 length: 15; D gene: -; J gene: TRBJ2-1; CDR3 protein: CASSEPGRAYNEQFF
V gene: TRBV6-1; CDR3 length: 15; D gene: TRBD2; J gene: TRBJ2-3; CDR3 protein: CASSALAVEADTQYF
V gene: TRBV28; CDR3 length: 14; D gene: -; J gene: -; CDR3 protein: CASSSTLPAYEQYF
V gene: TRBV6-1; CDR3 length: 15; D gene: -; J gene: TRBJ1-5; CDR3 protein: CASSVGGSGYQPQHF
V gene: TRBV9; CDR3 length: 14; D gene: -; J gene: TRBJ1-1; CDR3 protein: CASSATLGYTEAFF
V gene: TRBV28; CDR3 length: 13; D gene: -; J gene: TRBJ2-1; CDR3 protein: CASSLSGYNEQFF
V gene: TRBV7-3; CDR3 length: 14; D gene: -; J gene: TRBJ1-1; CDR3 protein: CASSPNSGITEAFF
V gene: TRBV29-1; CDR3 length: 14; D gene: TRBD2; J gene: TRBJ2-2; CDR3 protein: CSVKRESNTGELFF